This T cell receptor (beta chain) was sequenced in a study of vaccination effects on CD4 cells after COVID-19. Overall study findings and caveats: Healthy vaccine recipients' vaccine-induced clones were almost all SARS-CoV-2 mono-reactive.

Trimming removed 0 bases at V and 6 bases at J, with 15 bases between. The CDR3 consists of 15 residues. Germline CDR1 reads MGHRA; CDR2 reads YSYEKL. Turning to this clone: No antigen is known for it.

Antigen-specific CD4+ T cells were first expanded with viral peptide pools by the ViraFEST assay and only then sequenced. A roughly 10-day culture period preceded the isolation of CD4+ T cells. Participants each got two BNT162b2 or mRNA-1273 vaccine doses. The table came from immunoSEQ multiplex PCR; TCRdb's copy has only in-frame clones and leaves some out. Of 30,000 to 40,000 clones in the sample, roughly two thirds were seen once. The starting material was CD4+ T cells from PBMCs cultured with HCoV-229E spike peptides, obtained after COVID-19 vaccination. The source of this sequence is a human donor who received a COVID-19 vaccine. The chain couples TRBV4-1 to TRBJ2-7, with D possibly called TRBD1 or TRBD2 (5 bases each). CDR3 DNA sequence: TGCGCCAGCAGCCAAGAGTTAGGGACGAGAGGCGAGCAGTACTTC. Translation gives CASSQELGTRGEQYF.